The 24 T cell receptor beta chains in this list originate from one sample, sequenced in a study of shared clonotypes between healthy human individuals. Only in-frame clones appear in the TCRdb table, and some are missing; sequencing was by immunoSEQ multiplex PCR. The sample records around 980,000 clones, around 82% being singletons. Input material: memory CD4+ T cells from PBMCs. Specified subset: CD45RA-negative fraction. These receptors originate from a man aged 18 to 30 in good health. Some clones in this sample may be carry-over from other donors' samples.

This chain links TRBV25-1 with TRBJ1-1; D call uncertain. This CDR3 spans 13 amino acids. CDR1 is MGHDK, CDR2 SYGVNS, per germline. Deletions cut 3 bases from V and 5 bases from J, with 10 bases between. In DNA, the CDR3 is TGTGCCAGCAGTGAGACGGACGGTACTGAAGCTTTCTTT. Residues: CASSETDGTEAFF.

The V gene is TRBV5-6, the J gene TRBJ2-3; D gene unclear. The CDR3 runs to 14 residues. V lost 3 bases, J lost 0 bases, and 8 bases lay in between. Germline CDR1 SGHDT, CDR2 YYEEEE. In DNA, the CDR3 is TGTGCCAGCAGCTCTAGAAGTAGCACAGATACGCAGTATTTT. Translated, it gives CASSSRSSTDTQYF.

J is TRBJ1-3 and V is TRBV2; D is perhaps TRBD1 (5 bases). This CDR3 region has 14 residues. Germline CDR1 and CDR2: SNHLY and FYNNEI. Trimming removed 8 bases at V and 4 bases at J, with 15 bases between. DNA for the CDR3: TGTGCCAGCGTCCTGGGAGGGGACGGAAACACCATATATTTT. Translated: CASVLGGDGNTIYF.

The chain carries TRBV4-1 and TRBJ2-5; TRBD2 aligns across 7 bases. The CDR3 runs 16 residues. Germline-derived CDR1 and CDR2 are MGHRA and YSYEKL. V dropped 0 bases and J dropped 4; count of bases not matched to a gene: 8. The CDR3 is CASSQDLAGVGETQYF. The CDR3 bases are TGCGCCAGCAGCCAAGATCTGGCGGGAGTAGGAGAGACCCAGTACTTC.

This clone was counted a few times. This chain uses TRBV7-2 with TRBJ2-3; no firm D call. The length of the CDR3 is 14 residues. Germline V CDR1 and CDR2: SGHTA, FQGNSA. V was pared by 8 bases and J by 2 bases, with 14 bases between. The CDR3 is CASRRPPYTDTQYF. In DNA, the CDR3 is TGTGCCAGCCGCCGACCTCCGTACACAGATACGCAGTATTTT.

This chain joins TRBV19 and TRBJ1-2, with 7 positions matching TRBD1. CDR1 and CDR2 (germline): LNHDA, SQIVND (reference sequence). Trimming at V came to 5 bases and at J to 4 bases, leaving 10 bases not matched to a gene. The CDR3 extends over 15 amino acids. The CDR3 sequence: CASSPRTGTAYGYTF. CDR3 nucleotide sequence: TGTGCCAGTAGTCCCAGGACCGGGACAGCCTATGGCTACACCTTC.

This rearrangement joins TRBV6-4 to TRBJ2-5, with D perhaps assigned TRBD1 or TRBD2 (6 bases each). The germline CDR1 and CDR2 sequences are MRHNA and SNTAGT. This CDR3 has 15 residues. The V and J ends lost 6 bases and 2 bases respectively, with 16 bases between them. The chain's CDR3 is CASRRDVGGQETQYF. Here the CDR3 DNA reads TGTGCCAGCAGACGGGACGTAGGGGGGCAAGAGACCCAGTACTTC.

V and J are TRBV5-4 and TRBJ1-2; the match to TRBD1 covers 9 bases. From germline, CDR1 is SGHNT and CDR2 YYREEE (reference sequence). The CDR3 runs to 13 residues. V was clipped by 6 bases and J by 4 bases; unmatched bases: 4. This chain's CDR3 is CASTTGGIYGYTF. CDR3 in DNA: TGTGCCAGCACGACAGGGGGAATCTATGGCTACACCTTC.

This clone was observed a single time. V usage is TRBV6-5 and J usage is TRBJ2-7; D remains ambiguous. The CDR3 is 13 amino acids. V was clipped by 6 bases and J by 1 base, with 10 bases between them. Germline CDR1 is MNHEY and CDR2 is SVGAGI. The CDR3 loop is CASRRTYSYEQYF. CDR3 DNA: TGTGCCAGCAGGCGGACGTATTCCTACGAGCAGTACTTC.

A note on this clone: Other DNA sequences from this sample encode an identical CDR3 as well. The DNA for the CDR3 is TGTGCCAGCAGCTTAGTGTCAGGGAACACTGAAGCTTTCTTT. The encoded protein is CASSLVSGNTEAFF. The gene calls are TRBV11-2 and TRBJ1-1; D gene unclear. Germline values: CDR1 SGHAT, CDR2 FQNNGV. The CDR3 loop spans 14 amino acids. V shed 1 base and J shed 1 base, with 7 bases lying between them.

This clone was recorded only once. The V gene is TRBV5-5, the J gene TRBJ1-2; D gene ambiguous. The germline gives CDR1 SGHKS, CDR2 YYEKEE (reference sequence). V lost 3 bases, J lost 8 bases, and 14 bases lay in between. The CDR3 has 13 residues. CDR3 coding DNA: TGTGCCAGCAGCTCCGGGCCTTTTGGGGGCTACACCTTC. Encoded protein: CASSSGPFGGYTF.

This chain links TRBV10-3 with TRBJ2-7; TRBD2 aligns across 7 bases. V was clipped by 6 bases and J by 4 bases; unmatched bases: 6. This CDR3 contains 13 residues. CDR1 is ENHRY, CDR2 SYGVKD, per germline. CDR3 protein: CAISRVGGYEQYF. CDR3 DNA sequence: TGTGCCATCAGCCGAGTCGGGGGGTACGAGCAGTACTTC.

The rearrangement links TRBV27 to TRBJ2-7; 8 bases agree with TRBD2. The V and J ends lost 2 bases and 2 bases, in that order; junction bases with no gene match: 5. Looked up from germline, CDR1 is MNHEY and CDR2 is SMNVEV (reference sequence). The CDR3 has 15 residues. The CDR3 DNA reads as TGTGCCAGCAGTTTACCGGGAGGGGCGCCCTACGAGCAGTACTTC. Translating it yields CASSLPGGAPYEQYF.

About this clone itself: One base away lies a much larger clone, so this may be a sequencing read error. Other DNA sequences in this specimen translate into the identical CDR3. V and J are TRBV2 and TRBJ1-1; TRBD1 matches at 8 bases. The trim removed 6 bases at V and 3 bases at J, leaving 3 bases unmatched. The CDR3 runs to 13 residues. CDR1 SNHLY and CDR2 FYNNEI come from the germline V gene. The CDR3 loop is CASRGQGDTEAFF. CDR3 in DNA: TGTGCCAGCAGAGGACAGGGCGACACTGAAGCTTTCTTT.

The chain links TRBV5-4 to TRBJ1-5; tentative D call: TRBD1 (5 bases). Per germline, CDR1 SGHNT and CDR2 YYREEE (reference sequence). The CDR3 runs 14 residues. V dropped 4 bases and J dropped 5 bases, with 13 bases sitting between them. The CDR3 coding sequence is TGTGCCAGCAGCACCGACCCGGGGGATCAGCCCCAGCATTTT. Protein: CASSTDPGDQPQHF.

The chain uses TRBV6-5 and TRBJ2-7; the D gene is possibly TRBD2 (5 bases). V shed 6 bases and J shed 5 bases, with 8 bases lying between them. This CDR3 region has 11 residues. CDR1 is MNHEY and CDR2 is SVGAGI in the germline V gene. Here the CDR3 DNA reads TGTGCCAGCAGGAGGGCCCACGAGCAGTACTTC. As protein: CASRRAHEQYF.

The rearrangement uses TRBV4-1 and TRBJ2-1, with 12 bases matching TRBD2. V lost 4 bases to trimming and J lost 8 bases; unmatched junction nucleotides: 6. The CDR3 loop spans 15 amino acids. Germline V lookup: CDR1 MGHRA, CDR2 YSYEKL. CDR3 DNA sequence: TGCGCCAGCAGCCGCCTAGCGGGAGGGGGCTATGAGCAGTTCTTC. Its protein product is CASSRLAGGGYEQFF.

The chain links TRBV2 to TRBJ1-5; no clear D. V was pared by 3 bases and J by 0 bases, with 9 bases between. There are 15 residues in the CDR3. Germline values: CDR1 SNHLY, CDR2 FYNNEI. The CDR3 spells CASSEVGYSNQPQHF. CDR3 in DNA: TGTGCCAGCAGTGAGGTCGGGTATAGCAATCAGCCCCAGCATTTT.

The chain couples TRBV6-5 to TRBJ2-7, with a tentative D call TRBD2 (5 bases). The CDR3 has 14 residues. CDR1 is MNHEY, CDR2 SVGAGI, per germline. The V and J ends lost 6 bases and 5 bases respectively, with 17 bases between them. The CDR3 region has the DNA TGTGCCAGCAGCTCCCCAAGGTGGGAGAACGAGCAGTACTTC. It yields the protein CASSSPRWENEQYF.

This chain links TRBV10-2 with TRBJ2-2; no reliable D call. Trimming stripped 7 bases from V and 6 bases from J, with 12 bases between. The germline V gene has CDR1 WSHSY and CDR2 SAAADI. The CDR3 runs 13 residues. The DNA for the CDR3 is TGCGCCAGCAAGCAATCACTGGCCGGGGAGCTGTTTTTT. It yields the protein CASKQSLAGELFF.

This clone has ten or more counts. This chain links TRBV5-4 with TRBJ1-1; D ambiguous. This CDR3 region has 13 residues. Germline loops: CDR1 SGHNT, CDR2 YYREEE (reference sequence). V lost 3 bases, J lost 5 bases, and 11 bases lay in between. The DNA of the CDR3 is TGTGCCAGCAGCTCGGACGCGTGGACTGAAGCTTTCTTT. The encoded protein is CASSSDAWTEAFF.

The J gene is TRBJ2-5, the V gene TRBV21-1. TRBV21-1 represents a pseudogene. This CDR3 is built from 16 residues. DNA for the CDR3: TGTGCCAGCAGTGGATGCACCAGGAGCCTCCAAGAGACCCAGTACTTC. This translates into CASSGCTRSLQETQYF.

V usage is TRBV5-8 and J usage is TRBJ2-7; no clear D gene. CDR1 and CDR2 (germline): SGHTS, YDEGEE. V was clipped by 4 bases and J by 3 bases, with 11 bases between them. The CDR3 sequence is 13 residues long. CDR3: CASSRPANYEQYF. CDR3 DNA: TGTGCCAGCAGCAGACCGGCTAACTACGAGCAGTACTTC.

The rearrangement uses TRBV6-5 and TRBJ2-6, with D hard to call. CDR1 MNHEY and CDR2 SVGAGI come from the germline V gene. The length of the CDR3 is 16 residues. With 0 bases removed from V and 0 bases from J, the gap between germline ends came to 6 bases. The CDR3 region is CASSYSGYSGANVLTF. The CDR3 DNA reads as TGTGCCAGCAGTTACTCCGGGTACTCTGGGGCCAACGTCCTGACTTTC.